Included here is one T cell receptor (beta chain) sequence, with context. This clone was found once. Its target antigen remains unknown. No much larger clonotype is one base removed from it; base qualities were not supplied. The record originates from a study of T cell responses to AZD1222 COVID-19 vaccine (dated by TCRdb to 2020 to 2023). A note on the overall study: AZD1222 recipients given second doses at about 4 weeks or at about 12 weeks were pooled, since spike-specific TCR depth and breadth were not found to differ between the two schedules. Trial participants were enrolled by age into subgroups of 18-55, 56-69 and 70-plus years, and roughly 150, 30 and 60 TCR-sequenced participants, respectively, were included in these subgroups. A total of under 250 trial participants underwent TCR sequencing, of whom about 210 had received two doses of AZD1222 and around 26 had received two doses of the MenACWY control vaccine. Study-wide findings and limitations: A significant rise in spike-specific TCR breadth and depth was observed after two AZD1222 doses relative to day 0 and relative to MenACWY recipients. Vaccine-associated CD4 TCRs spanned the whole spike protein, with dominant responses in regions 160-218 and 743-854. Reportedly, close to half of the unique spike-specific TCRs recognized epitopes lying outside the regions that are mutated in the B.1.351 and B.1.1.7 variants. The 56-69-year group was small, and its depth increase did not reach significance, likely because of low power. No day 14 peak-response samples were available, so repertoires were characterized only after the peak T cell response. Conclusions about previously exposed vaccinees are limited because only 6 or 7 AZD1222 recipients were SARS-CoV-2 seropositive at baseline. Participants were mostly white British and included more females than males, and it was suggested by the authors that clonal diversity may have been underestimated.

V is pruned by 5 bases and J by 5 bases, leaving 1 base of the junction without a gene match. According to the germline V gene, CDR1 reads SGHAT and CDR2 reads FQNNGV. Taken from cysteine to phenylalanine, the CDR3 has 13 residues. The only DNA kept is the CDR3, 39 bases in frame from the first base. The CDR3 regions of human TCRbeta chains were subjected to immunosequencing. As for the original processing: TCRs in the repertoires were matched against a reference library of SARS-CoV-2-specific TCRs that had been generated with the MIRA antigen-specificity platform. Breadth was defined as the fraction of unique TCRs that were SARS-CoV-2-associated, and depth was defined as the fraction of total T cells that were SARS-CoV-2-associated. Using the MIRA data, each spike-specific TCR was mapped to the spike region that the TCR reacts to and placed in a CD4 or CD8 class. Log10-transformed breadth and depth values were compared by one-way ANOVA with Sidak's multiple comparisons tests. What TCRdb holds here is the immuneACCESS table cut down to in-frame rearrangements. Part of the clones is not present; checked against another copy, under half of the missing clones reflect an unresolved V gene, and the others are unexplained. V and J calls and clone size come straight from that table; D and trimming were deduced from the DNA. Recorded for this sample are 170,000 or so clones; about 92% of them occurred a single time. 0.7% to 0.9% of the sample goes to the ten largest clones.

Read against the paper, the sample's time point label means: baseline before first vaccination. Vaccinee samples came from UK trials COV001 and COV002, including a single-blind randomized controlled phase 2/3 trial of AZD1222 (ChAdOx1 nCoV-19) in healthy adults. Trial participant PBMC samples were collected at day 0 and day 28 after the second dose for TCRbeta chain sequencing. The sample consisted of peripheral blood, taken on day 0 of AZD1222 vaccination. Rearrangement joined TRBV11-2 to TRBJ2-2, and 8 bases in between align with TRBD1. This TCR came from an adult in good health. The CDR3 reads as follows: CASSRTGTGELFF. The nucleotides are TGTGCCAGCAGCCGGACAGGGACCGGGGAGCTGTTTTTT.